These 4 T cell receptor beta chains were sequenced from one sample in a study of blood T cell repertoires in COVID-19 (TCRdb year 2020). Library preparation used the immunoSEQ multiplex PCR assay. The clones in this table, taken by TCRdb from immuneACCESS, are in-frame only. Not every clone is retained; where verified, under half of the shortfall comes from an unresolved V gene, and the cause of the rest is unknown. Counted in this sample were roughly 70,000 clones; 80% to 95% of them appeared once. The ten largest make up 4.8% of the sample. The sample taken for sequencing was peripheral blood. The source is an older woman with active COVID-19.

This clone was seen just once. The V call is TRBV5-4, the J call TRBJ1-1; the match to TRBD1 covers 7 bases. Germline V CDR1 and CDR2: SGHNT, YYREEE (reference sequence). This CDR3 has 13 amino acids. V gave up 1 base and J gave up 7 bases; unmatched junction bases: 4. Here the CDR3 DNA reads TGTGCCAGCAGCTTGCGGCACAGGGGTGAAGCTTTCTTT. Translation gives CASSLRHRGEAFF. Supplemented by reference TRBV5-4 and TRBJ1-1, the full variable domain reads ETGVTQSPTHLIKTRGQQVTLRCSSQSGHNTVSWYQQALGQGPQFIFQYYREEENGRGNFPPRFSGLQFPNYSSELNVNALELDDSALYLCASSLRHRGEAFFGQGTRLTVV.

V is TRBV10-3 and J is TRBJ2-7; D call uncertain. The V end was cut by 0 bases, the J end by 3 bases, with 9 bases between. From germline, CDR1 is ENHRY and CDR2 SYGVKD. The CDR3 length is 14 residues. The CDR3, as DNA: TGTGCCATCAGTGAGTCACAGATATACTACGAGCAGTACTTC. Translating it yields CAISESQIYYEQYF.

The V gene is TRBV7-8, the J gene TRBJ2-7; TRBD2 agrees at 9 bases. Germline V gives CDR1 SGHVS, CDR2 FQNEAQ. This CDR3 region has 16 residues. With V trimmed by 5 bases and J by 4 bases, 12 bases remained unmatched. CDR3 DNA sequence: TGTGCCAGCAGCCGACTTAGCGGGAGTGATCCTTACGAGCAGTACTTC. It yields the protein CASSRLSGSDPYEQYF. Supplemented by reference TRBV7-8 and TRBJ2-7, the full variable domain reads GAGVSQSPRYKVAKRGQDVALRCDPISGHVSLFWYQQALGQGPEFLTYFQNEAQLDKSGLPSDRFFAERPEGSVSTLKIQRTQQEDSAVYLCASSRLSGSDPYEQYFGPGTRLTVT.

The rearrangement links TRBV30 to TRBJ2-7; D is possibly TRBD2 (5 bases). Germline V gene lookup returns CDR1 GTSNPN and CDR2 SVGIG (reference sequence). V lost 3 bases, J lost 4 bases, and 7 bases lay in between. The CDR3 contains 11 residues. In DNA, the CDR3 is TGTGCCTGGAGGGACTCTTACGAGCAGTACTTC. It translates to CAWRDSYEQYF.